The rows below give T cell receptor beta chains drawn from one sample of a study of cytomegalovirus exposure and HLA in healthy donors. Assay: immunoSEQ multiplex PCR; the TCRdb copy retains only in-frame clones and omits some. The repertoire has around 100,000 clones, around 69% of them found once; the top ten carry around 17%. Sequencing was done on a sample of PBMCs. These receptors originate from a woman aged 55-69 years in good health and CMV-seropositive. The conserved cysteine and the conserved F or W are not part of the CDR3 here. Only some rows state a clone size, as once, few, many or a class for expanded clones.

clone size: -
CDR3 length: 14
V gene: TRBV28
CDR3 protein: ASSQPSGGRTNEQF

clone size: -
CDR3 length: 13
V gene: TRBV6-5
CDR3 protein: ASSYRDVAVNEQF

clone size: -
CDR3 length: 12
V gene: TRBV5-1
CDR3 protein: ASSLLDRGTEAF

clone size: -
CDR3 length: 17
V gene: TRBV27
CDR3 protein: ASSLIGPPPTAPNYGYT

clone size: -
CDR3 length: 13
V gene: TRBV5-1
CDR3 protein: ASSWDYQDYNEQF

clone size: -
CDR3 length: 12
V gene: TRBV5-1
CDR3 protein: ASSFGGTDYGYT

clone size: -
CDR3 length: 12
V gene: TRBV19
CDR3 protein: ASSTLRQGSEAF

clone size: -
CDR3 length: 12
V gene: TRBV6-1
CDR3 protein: ASRGQGVGYEQY

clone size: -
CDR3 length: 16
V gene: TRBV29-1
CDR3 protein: SVEDSLPNQGRVTEAF

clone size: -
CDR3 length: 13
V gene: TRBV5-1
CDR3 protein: ATPNQGQGLGGYT

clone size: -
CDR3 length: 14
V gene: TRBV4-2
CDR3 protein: ASSQQGQGAWETQY

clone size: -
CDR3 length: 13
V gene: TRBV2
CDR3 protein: ASSATGLAGNEQF

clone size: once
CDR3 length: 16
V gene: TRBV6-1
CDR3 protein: ASSEVEPRMAGANVLT

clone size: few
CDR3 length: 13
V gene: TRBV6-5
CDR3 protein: ASSYHGQGEQPQH

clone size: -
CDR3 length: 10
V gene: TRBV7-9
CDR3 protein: SSSLNPQAAF

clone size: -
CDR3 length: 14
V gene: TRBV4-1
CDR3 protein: ASSPRVGQGSYEQY

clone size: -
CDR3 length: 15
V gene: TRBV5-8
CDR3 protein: ASPRGVGYSGANVLT

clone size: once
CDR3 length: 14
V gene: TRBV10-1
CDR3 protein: ASSGWTSANTGELF

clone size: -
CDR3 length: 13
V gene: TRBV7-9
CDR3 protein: ASSRRQGSNEKLF

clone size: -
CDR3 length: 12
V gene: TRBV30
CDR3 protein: AWSPTDNPLKQF

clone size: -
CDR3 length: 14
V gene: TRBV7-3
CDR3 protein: ASSLIQGLSYNEQF

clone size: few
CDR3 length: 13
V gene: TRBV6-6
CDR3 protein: ATRRDSNSGNTIY

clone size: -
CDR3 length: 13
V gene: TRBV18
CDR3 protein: ASSPPNIGNTEAF

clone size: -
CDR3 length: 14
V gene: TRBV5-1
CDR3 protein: ASSLASQGLNSPLH

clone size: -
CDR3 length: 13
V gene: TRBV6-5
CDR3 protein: ACSYSGARADTQY

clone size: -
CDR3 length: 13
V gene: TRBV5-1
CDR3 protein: ASSPPGSGMGELF

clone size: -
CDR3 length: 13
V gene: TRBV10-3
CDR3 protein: AISSTGNSGNTIY

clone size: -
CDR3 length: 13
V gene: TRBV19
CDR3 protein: ASSIEGLAGSEQY

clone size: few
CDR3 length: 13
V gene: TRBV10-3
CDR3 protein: AISEEGTGKQPQH

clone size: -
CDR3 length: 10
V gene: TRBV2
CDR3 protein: ASRGEGSIQY

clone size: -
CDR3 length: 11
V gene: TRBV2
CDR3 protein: ASKLAGVVEQY

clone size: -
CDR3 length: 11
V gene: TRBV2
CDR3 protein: ASSRGHNEKLF

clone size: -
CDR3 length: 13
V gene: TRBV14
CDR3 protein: ASSLFTQGKTEAF

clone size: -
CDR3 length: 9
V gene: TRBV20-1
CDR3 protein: SARGTGELF

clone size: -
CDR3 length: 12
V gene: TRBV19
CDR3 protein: ASTRQGYNQPQH

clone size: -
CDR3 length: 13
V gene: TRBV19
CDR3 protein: ASSIGDRGRYGYT

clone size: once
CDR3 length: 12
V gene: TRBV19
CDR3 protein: ASRGHPYTDTQY

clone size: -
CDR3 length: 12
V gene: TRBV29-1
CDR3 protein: SVAQGARNTEAF

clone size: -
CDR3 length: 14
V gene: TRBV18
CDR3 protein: ASSPVGQNGNQPQH

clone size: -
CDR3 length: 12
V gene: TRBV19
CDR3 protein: ASSTPRGPDGYT

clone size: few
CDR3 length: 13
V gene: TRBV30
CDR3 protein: AWLRAYGLRYGYT

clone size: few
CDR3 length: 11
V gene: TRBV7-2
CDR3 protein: ASSSRRNTEAF

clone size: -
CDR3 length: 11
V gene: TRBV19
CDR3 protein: ASGAISYNEQF

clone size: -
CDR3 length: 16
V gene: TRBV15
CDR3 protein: ATSRRVTRGSLTGELF

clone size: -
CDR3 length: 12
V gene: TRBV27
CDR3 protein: ASSLGRRNTEAF

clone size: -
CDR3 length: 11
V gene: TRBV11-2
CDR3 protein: ASSLGGGYEQY

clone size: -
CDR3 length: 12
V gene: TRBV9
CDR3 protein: ASSVEGGGETQY

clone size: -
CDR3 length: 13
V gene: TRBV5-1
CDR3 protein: ASSLGQGSYNEQF

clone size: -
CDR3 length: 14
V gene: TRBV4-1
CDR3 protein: ASSQETGGYNSPLH

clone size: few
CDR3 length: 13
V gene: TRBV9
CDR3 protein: ASSVSGDLGNEQF

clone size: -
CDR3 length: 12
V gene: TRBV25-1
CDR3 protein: ASSEYGWSEKLF

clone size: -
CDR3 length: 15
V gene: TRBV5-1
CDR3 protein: ASSLNAGGLAKNIQY